This TCR beta chain was recovered during a study of blood T cells in healthy people across ages. Study conclusions and caveats: The percentage of naive T cells correlated strongly with TCR beta diversity.

Concerning this clonotype itself: Its antigen is unidentified.

Through a sample-barcoded 5' primer and a J-beta primer mix, a second PCR was run for about 6 to 11 cycles. TCRdb reprocessed the 5' RACE reads via MiXCR and lists one record per CDR3 protein. Here the sample spans approximately 1.5 million distinct CDR3 sequences, about 45% being singletons. CDR1 LGHNA and CDR2 YNFKEQ come from the germline V gene. This CDR3 is 14 amino acids long. Between the trimmed V and J ends, which lost 0 bases and 6 bases, there was a span of 10 bases. Sequencing input: blood. This sequence was found in a young woman in good health. V usage is TRBV4-2 and J usage is TRBJ2-3; the D is unclear. The CDR3 spells CASSQETAGDTQYF. The CDR3 DNA sequence: TGTGCCAGCAGCCAAGAAACAGCTGGGGATACGCAGTATTTT.